This entry is about one T cell receptor beta chain. The antigen is undetermined. Repertoires were generated with immunoSEQ multiplex PCR, while TCRdb's copy carries only in-frame clones and drops some. The sample gives around 310,000 clones, roughly 90% of which show up once; approximately 5.8% is in the top ten. This sample was taken from a study of Ad26.COV2.S vaccination and SARS-CoV-2 variants. V lost 3 bases, J lost 0 bases, and 7 bases lay in between. Germline CDR1 and CDR2: SGHTA and FQGTGA. The CDR3 is 14 residues long. Documented treatment: 15 to 20 received Ad26.COV2.S at low or high dose, single or two shots; about 5 received placebo; per-sample allocation not given. Specimen acquisition occurred on day 63 following the initial vaccine or placebo injection. Donor was an adult aged 18-55 years in Boston. General observations from the study: An underestimation of total T cell responses may have resulted from the TCR breadth and depth analyses.

The chain employs TRBV7-3 and TRBJ2-3; D ambiguous. The clonotype comes from a person aged 18-65 years who received the Ad26.COV2.S COVID-19 vaccine or a placebo. The sequences come from peripheral blood, collected in a trial of Ad26.COV2.S vaccine versus placebo. CDR3 amino acids: CASSFGRSTDTQYF. For the CDR3, the DNA is TGTGCCAGCAGCTTCGGCAGAAGCACAGATACGCAGTATTTT. Drawing the rest from reference TRBV7-3 and TRBJ2-3, the complete variable domain is GAGVSQTPSNKVTEKGKYVELRCDPISGHTALYWYRQSLGQGPEFLIYFQGTGAADDSGLPNDRFFAVRPEGSVSTLKIQRTERGDSAVYLCASSFGRSTDTQYFGPGTRLTVL.